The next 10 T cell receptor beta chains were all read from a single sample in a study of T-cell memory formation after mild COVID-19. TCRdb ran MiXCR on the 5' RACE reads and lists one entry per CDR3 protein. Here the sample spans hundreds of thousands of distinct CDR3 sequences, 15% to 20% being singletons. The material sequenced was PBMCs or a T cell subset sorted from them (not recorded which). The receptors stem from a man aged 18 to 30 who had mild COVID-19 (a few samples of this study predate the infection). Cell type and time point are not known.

The CDR3 here is CASSARPGEETQYF. Written as DNA, the CDR3 is TGTGCCAGCAGCGCCCGACCTGGGGAAGAGACCCAGTACTTC. The chain joins TRBV7-2 to TRBJ2-5, with D hard to call. V was pared by 5 bases and J by 3 bases, with 13 bases between. The length of the CDR3 is 14 residues. Germline V gives CDR1 SGHTA, CDR2 FQGNSA. Using reference TRBV7-2 and TRBJ2-5 for the parts outside the CDR3, the full variable domain is GAGVSQSPSNKVTEKGKDVELRCDPISGHTALYWYRQSLGQGLEFLIYFQGNSAPDKSGLPSDRFSAERTGGSVSTLTIQRTQQEDSAVYLCASSARPGEETQYFGPGTRLLVL.

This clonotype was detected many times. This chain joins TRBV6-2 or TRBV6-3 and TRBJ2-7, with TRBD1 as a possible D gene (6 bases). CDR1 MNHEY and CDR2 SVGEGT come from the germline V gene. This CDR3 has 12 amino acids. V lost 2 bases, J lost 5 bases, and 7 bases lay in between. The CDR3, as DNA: TGTGCCAGCAGTTACAGGGGGAACGAGCAGTACGTC. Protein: CASSYRGNEQYV.

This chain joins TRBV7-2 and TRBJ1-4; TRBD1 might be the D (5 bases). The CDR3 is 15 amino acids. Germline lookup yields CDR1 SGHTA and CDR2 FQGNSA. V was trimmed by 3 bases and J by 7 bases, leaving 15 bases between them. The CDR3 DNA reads TGTGCCAGCAGCTTGACATCAAGGGGCGGTGAAAAACTGTTTTTT. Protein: CASSLTSRGGEKLFF. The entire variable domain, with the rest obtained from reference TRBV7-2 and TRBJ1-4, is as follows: GAGVSQSPSNKVTEKGKDVELRCDPISGHTALYWYRQSLGQGLEFLIYFQGNSAPDKSGLPSDRFSAERTGGSVSTLTIQRTQQEDSAVYLCASSLTSRGGEKLFFGSGTQLSVL.

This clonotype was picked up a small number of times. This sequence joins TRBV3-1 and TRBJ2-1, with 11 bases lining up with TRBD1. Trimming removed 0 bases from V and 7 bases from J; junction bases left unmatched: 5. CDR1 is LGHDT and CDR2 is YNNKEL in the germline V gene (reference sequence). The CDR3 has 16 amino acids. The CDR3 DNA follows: TGTGCCAGCAGCCAAGAGGGACAGGGGGGAGTAAATGAGCAGTTCTTC. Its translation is CASSQEGQGGVNEQFF.

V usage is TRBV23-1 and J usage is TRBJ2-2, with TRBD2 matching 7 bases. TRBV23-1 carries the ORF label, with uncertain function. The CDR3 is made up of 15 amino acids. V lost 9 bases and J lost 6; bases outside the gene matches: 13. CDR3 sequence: CASFRGGERAGELFF. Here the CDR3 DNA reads TGCGCCAGTTTTCGGGGAGGGGAAAGGGCCGGGGAGCTGTTTTTT.

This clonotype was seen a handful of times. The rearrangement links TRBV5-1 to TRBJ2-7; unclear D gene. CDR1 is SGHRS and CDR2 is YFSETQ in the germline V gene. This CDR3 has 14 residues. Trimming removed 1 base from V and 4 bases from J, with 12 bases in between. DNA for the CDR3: TGCGCCAGCAGCTTGTCTCCCATCGATTACGAGCAGTACGTC. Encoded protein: CASSLSPIDYEQYV.

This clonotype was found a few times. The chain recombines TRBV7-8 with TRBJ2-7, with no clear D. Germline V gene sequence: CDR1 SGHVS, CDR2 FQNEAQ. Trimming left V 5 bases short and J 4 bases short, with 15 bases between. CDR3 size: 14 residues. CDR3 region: CASSPRVRNYEQYF. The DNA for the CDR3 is TGTGCCAGCAGCCCGCGCGTCAGGAATTACGAGCAGTACTTC.

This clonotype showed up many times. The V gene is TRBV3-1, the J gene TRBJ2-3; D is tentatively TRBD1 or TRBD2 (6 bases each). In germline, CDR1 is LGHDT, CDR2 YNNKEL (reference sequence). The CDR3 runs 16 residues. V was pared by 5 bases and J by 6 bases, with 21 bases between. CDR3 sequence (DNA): TGTGCCAGCAGCACACGGTTTCGAAGGGGGGATGATACGCAGTATTTT. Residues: CASSTRFRRGDDTQYF.

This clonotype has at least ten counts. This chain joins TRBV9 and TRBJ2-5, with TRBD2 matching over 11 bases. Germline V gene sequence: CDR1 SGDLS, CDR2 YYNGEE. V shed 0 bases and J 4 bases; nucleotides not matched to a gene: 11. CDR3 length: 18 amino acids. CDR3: CASSVASLAGGLGETQYF. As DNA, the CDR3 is TGTGCCAGCAGCGTAGCTTCTCTAGCGGGGGGCCTCGGAGAGACCCAGTACTTC.

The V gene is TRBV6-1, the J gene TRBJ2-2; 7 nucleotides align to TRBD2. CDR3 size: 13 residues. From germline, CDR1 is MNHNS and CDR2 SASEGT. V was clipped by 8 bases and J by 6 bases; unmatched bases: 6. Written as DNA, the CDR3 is TGTGCCAGCCTTCGGGGAGGGGCCGGGGAGCTGTTTTTT. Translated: CASLRGGAGELFF.